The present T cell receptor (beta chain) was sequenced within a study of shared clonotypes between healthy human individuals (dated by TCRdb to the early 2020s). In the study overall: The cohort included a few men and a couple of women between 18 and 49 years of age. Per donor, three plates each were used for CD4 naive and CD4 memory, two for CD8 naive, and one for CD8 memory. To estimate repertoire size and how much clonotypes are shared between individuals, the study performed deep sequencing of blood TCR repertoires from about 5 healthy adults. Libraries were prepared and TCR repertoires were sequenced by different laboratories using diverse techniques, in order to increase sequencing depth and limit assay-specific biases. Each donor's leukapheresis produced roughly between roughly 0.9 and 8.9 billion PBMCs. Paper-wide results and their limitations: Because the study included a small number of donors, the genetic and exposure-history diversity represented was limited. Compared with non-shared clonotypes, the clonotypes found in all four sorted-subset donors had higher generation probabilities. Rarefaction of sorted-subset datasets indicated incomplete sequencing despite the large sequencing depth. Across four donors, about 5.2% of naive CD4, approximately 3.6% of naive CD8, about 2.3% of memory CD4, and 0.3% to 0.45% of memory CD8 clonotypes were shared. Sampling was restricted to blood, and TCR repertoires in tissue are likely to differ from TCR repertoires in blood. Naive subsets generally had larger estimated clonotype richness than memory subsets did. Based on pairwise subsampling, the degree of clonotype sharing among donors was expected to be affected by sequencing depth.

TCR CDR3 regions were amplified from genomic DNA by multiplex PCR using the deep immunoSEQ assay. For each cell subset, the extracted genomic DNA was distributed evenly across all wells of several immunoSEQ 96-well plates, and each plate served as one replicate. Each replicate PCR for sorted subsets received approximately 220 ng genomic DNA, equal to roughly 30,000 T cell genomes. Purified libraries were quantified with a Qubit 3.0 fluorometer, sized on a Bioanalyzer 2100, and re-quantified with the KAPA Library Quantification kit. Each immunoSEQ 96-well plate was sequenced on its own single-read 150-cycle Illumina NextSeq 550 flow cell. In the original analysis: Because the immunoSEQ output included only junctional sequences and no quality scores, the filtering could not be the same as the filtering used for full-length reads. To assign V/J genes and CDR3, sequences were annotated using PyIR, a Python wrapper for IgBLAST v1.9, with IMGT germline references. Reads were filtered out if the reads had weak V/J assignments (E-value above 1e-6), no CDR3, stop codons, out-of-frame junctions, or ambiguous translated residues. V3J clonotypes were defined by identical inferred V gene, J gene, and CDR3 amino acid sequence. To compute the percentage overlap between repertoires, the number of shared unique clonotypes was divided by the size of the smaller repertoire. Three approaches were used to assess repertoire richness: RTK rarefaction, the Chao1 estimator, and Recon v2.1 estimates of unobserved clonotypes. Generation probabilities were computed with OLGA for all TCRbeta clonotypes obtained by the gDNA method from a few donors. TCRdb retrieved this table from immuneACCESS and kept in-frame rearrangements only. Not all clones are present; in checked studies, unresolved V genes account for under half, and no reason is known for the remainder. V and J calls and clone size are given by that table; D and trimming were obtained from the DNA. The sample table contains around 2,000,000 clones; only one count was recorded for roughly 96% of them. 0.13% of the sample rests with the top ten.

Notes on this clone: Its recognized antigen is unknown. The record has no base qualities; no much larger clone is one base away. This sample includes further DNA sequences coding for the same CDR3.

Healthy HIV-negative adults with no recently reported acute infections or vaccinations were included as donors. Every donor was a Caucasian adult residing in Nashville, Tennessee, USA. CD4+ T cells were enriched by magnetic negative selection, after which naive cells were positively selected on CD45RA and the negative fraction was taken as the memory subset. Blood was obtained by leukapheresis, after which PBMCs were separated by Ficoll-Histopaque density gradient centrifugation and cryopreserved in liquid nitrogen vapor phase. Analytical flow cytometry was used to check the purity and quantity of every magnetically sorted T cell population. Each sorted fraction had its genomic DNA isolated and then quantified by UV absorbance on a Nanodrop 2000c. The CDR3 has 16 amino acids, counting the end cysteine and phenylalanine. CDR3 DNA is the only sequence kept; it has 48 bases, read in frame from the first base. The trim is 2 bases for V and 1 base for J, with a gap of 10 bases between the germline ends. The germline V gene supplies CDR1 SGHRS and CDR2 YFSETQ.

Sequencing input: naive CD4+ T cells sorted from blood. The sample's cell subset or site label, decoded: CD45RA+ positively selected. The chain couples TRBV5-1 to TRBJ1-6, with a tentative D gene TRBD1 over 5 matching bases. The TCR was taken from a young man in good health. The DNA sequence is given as TGCGCCAGCAGCTTCACCGGGGGATCCTATAATTCACCCCTCCACTTT. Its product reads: CASSFTGGSYNSPLHF. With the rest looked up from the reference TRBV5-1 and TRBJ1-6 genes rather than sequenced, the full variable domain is KAGVTQTPRYLIKTRGQQVTLSCSPISGHRSVSWYQQTPGQGLQFLFEYFSETQRNKGNFPGRFSGRQFSNSRSEMNVSTLELGDSALYLCASSFTGGSYNSPLHFGNGTRLTVT.